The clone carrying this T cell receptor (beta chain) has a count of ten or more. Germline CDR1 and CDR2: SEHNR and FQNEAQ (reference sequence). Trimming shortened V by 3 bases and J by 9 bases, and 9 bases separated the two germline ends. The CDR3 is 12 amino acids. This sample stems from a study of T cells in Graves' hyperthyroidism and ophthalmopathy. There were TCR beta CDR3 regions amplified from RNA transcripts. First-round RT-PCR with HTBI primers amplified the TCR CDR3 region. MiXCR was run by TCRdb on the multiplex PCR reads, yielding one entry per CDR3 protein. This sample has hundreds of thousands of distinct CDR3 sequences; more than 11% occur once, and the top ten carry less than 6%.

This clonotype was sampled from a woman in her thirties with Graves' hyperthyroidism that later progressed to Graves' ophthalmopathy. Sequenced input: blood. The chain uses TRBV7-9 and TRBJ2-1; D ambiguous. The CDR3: CASSFQQSEQFF. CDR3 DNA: TGTGCCAGCAGCTTCCAACAGTCTGAGCAGTTCTTC.